These 25 T cell receptor beta chains originate from one sample sequenced in a study of OX40 agonist ivuxolimab in advanced cancers. TCRdb's copy holds only in-frame clones and misses some; the assay was immunoSEQ multiplex PCR. The sample includes 45,000 to 55,000 clones, more than 70% of them seen just once. Sequenced material: CD4+ or CD8+ T cells sorted from blood, taken in a trial of the OX40 agonist ivuxolimab. These TCRs come from an adult with an advanced solid tumor such as melanoma, head and neck, liver or kidney cancer.

This chain joins TRBV9 and TRBJ2-3, with 8 bases fitting TRBD2. CDR1 is SGDLS, CDR2 YYNGEE, per germline. The trim removed 4 bases at V and 4 bases at J, leaving 8 bases unmatched. The CDR3 runs to 15 residues. In DNA, the CDR3 is TGTGCCAGCAGCACAGCGGGAGTGTACCCAGATACGCAGTATTTT. Protein: CASSTAGVYPDTQYF.

The CDR3 nucleotides read TGTGCCAGCAGTTACTCATCCTCGGCGAGGAACACTGAAGCTTTCTTT. Amino acid sequence: CASSYSSSARNTEAFF. The chain combines TRBV6-5 with TRBJ1-1; D call uncertain. The germline V gene encodes CDR1 MNHEY and CDR2 SVGAGI. The CDR3 runs 16 residues. Deletions cut 0 bases from V and 1 base from J, with 12 bases between.

The gene calls are TRBV14 and TRBJ2-5, with 10 bases that match TRBD2. CDR1 SGHDN and CDR2 FVKESK come from the germline V gene. This CDR3 has 16 amino acids. Trimming cost V 1 base and J 5 bases; bases outside gene matches: 7. CDR3 DNA sequence: TGTGCCAGCAGCCAAGGAGATAGCGGGAGGAGGGAGACCCAGTACTTC. It yields the protein CASSQGDSGRRETQYF.

The chain combines TRBV20-1 with TRBJ2-3; D perhaps matches TRBD2 (6 bases). This CDR3 contains 11 residues. Germline V CDR1 and CDR2: DFQATT, SNEGSKA (reference sequence). V was trimmed by 7 bases and J by 5 bases, leaving 10 bases between them. CDR3 nucleotides: TGCAGTGGGCGGAGGGGAGATACGCAGTATTTT. Translating gives CSGRRGDTQYF.

V is TRBV5-1 and J is TRBJ1-6; TRBD1 matches at 8 bases. Germline V lookup: CDR1 SGHRS, CDR2 YFSETQ. The CDR3 is 14 residues long. V lost 2 bases, J lost 9 bases, and 4 bases stayed unmatched. The CDR3 sequence: CASSFGQGSSPLHF. The CDR3 DNA reads TGCGCCAGCAGCTTCGGACAGGGAAGTTCACCCCTCCACTTT.

The chain uses TRBV9 and TRBJ2-1; 11 bases map to TRBD2. This CDR3 region has 18 residues. The germline gives CDR1 SGDLS, CDR2 YYNGEE. Trimming removed 0 bases from V and 2 bases from J; junction bases left unmatched: 7. The CDR3 region has the DNA TGTGCCAGCAGCGTAGTAGCGGGAGGGCCCTCGGCCTACAATGAGCAGTTCTTC. Translation: CASSVVAGGPSAYNEQFF.

The chain uses TRBV27 and TRBJ1-6; unclear D gene. The CDR3 covers 14 residues. CDR1 and CDR2 from the germline V gene are MNHEY and SMNVEV (reference sequence). Between the trimmed V and J ends, which lost 6 bases and 6 bases, there was a span of 12 bases. The CDR3 reads CASSPESGNSPLHF. The CDR3 DNA follows: TGTGCCAGCAGCCCGGAGTCGGGTAATTCACCCCTCCACTTT.

This clone was counted a few times. This chain connects TRBV2 to TRBJ1-2, with D possibly TRBD1 on 6 matching bases. V was cut by 5 bases and J by 7 bases, with 14 bases left in between. Germline V gene lookup returns CDR1 SNHLY and CDR2 FYNNEI. There are 13 residues in the CDR3. CDR3 bases: TGTGCCAGCAGTACAAGGGGGGGGGCTGGCTACACCTTC. It yields the protein CASSTRGGAGYTF.

The chain is built from TRBV5-5 and TRBJ2-7, with 11 bases that match TRBD2. Germline V gene lookup returns CDR1 SGHKS and CDR2 YYEKEE (reference sequence). This CDR3 comprises 15 residues. The J segment lost 3 bases and the V segment lost 0 bases, leaving 2 bases of the junction unmatched. The CDR3 here is CASSLGLAGRYEQYF. The CDR3 DNA reads as TGTGCCAGCAGCTTGGGACTAGCGGGACGCTACGAGCAGTACTTC. Together with reference TRBV5-5 and TRBJ2-7, the CDR3 gives the full variable domain: DAGVTQSPTHLIKTRGQQVTLRCSPISGHKSVSWYQQVLGQGPQFIFQYYEKEERGRGNFPDRFSARQFPNYSSELNVNALLLGDSALYLCASSLGLAGRYEQYFGPGTRLTVT.

The chain links TRBV5-5 to TRBJ2-2, with 7 bases lining up with TRBD2. Germline V CDR1 and CDR2: SGHKS, YYEKEE (reference sequence). The CDR3 totals 15 residues. The trim removed 3 bases at V and 7 bases at J, leaving 9 bases unmatched. CDR3 amino acids: CASSWGTKFGGELFF. The CDR3 coding sequence is TGTGCCAGCAGCTGGGGGACTAAGTTCGGCGGGGAGCTGTTTTTT.

The gene calls are TRBV15 and TRBJ1-3; D call uncertain. Germline lookup yields CDR1 LNHNV and CDR2 YYDKDF (reference sequence). The CDR3 spans 15 residues. Trimming left V 0 bases short and J 0 bases short, with 6 bases between. CDR3 in DNA: TGTGCCACCAGCAGAGATCGAAACTCTGGAAACACCATATATTTT. Translated, it gives CATSRDRNSGNTIYF.

The chain joins TRBV6-5 to TRBJ2-2; D not certain. This CDR3 contains 13 residues. V gave up 6 bases and J gave up 4 bases, with 9 bases separating them. Germline assignment: CDR1 MNHEY and CDR2 SVGAGI. CDR3: CASRIGFTGELFF. The CDR3 nucleotides are TGTGCCAGCAGAATAGGCTTCACCGGGGAGCTGTTTTTT.

The chain links TRBV30 to TRBJ1-1, with D possibly matching TRBD1 (6 bases). Between the trimmed V and J ends, which lost 7 bases and 1 base, there was a span of 13 bases. In germline, CDR1 is GTSNPN, CDR2 SVGIG (reference sequence). The CDR3 is made up of 13 amino acids. The CDR3 DNA reads TGTGCCTACCAGACAGGCCCGAACACTGAAGCTTTCTTT. Translation gives CAYQTGPNTEAFF.

The chain joins TRBV7-9 to TRBJ2-7, with a weak D call TRBD2 (5 bases). This CDR3 contains 12 residues. V lost 5 bases and J 5 bases, leaving 10 bases between the germline ends. Germline CDR1 is SEHNR and CDR2 is FQNEAQ (reference sequence). The CDR3 reads CASSRGGNEQYF. The CDR3 DNA is TGTGCCAGCAGCCGCGGAGGCAACGAGCAGTACTTC.

This clone has only one observation. CDR3 residues: CASRRDGGSSAWPQHF. CDR3 sequence (DNA): TGTGCCAGCAGAAGGGACGGAGGTTCCTCAGCCTGGCCCCAGCATTTT. The rearrangement links TRBV2 to TRBJ1-5, with a tentative D call TRBD1 (5 bases). The CDR3 covers 16 residues. The germline V gene encodes CDR1 SNHLY and CDR2 FYNNEI. Trimming cost V 6 bases and J 9 bases, with 24 bases left between them. Drawing the rest from reference TRBV2 and TRBJ1-5, the complete variable domain is EPEVTQTPSHQVTQMGQEVILRCVPISNHLYFYWYRQILGQKVEFLVSFYNNEISEKSEIFDDQFSVERPDGSNFTLKIRSTKLEDSAMYFCASRRDGGSSAWPQHFGDGTRLSIL.

A few counts support this clone. V gene TRBV4-1 combines with J gene TRBJ1-2, with TRBD1 as a possible D gene (6 bases). This CDR3 has 14 amino acids. In germline, CDR1 is MGHRA, CDR2 YSYEKL. V shed 1 base and J shed 4 bases, with 10 bases lying between them. Here the CDR3 DNA reads TGCGCCAGCAGCCAAGGGACAGTCTCCTATGGCTACACCTTC. Translation: CASSQGTVSYGYTF.

The rearrangement joins TRBV2 to TRBJ2-4; D gene unclear. Per the germline V gene, CDR1 is SNHLY and CDR2 is FYNNEI. CDR3 length equals 12 residues. Trimming pared 5 bases from V and 0 bases from J, leaving 2 bases between. CDR3 loop: CASSLAKNIQYF. Written as DNA, the CDR3 is TGTGCCAGCAGTCTAGCCAAAAACATTCAGTACTTC.

This chain connects TRBV19 to TRBJ2-3, with 7 bases aligning to TRBD2. Germline CDR1 and CDR2: LNHDA and SQIVND (reference sequence). This CDR3 comprises 14 residues. J lost 0 bases, V lost 3 bases, and 0 bases had no gene match. This CDR3 is CASSISGSTDTQYF. DNA for the CDR3: TGTGCCAGTAGTATTAGCGGGAGCACAGATACGCAGTATTTT.

This chain connects TRBV7-9 to TRBJ2-1; 7 nucleotides agree with TRBD2. The junction had 15 bases not matched to a gene; V was cut back by 5 bases and J by 11 bases. Germline V CDR1 and CDR2: SEHNR, FQNEAQ (reference sequence). The CDR3 is 15 residues long. Written as DNA, the CDR3 is TGTGCCAGCAGCCAAACCGAGGCTAGCGGCGCAAAGCAGTTCTTC. The encoded protein is CASSQTEASGAKQFF. Drawing the rest from reference TRBV7-9 and TRBJ2-1, the complete variable domain is DTGVSQNPRHKITKRGQNVTFRCDPISEHNRLYWYRQTLGQGPEFLTYFQNEAQLEKSRLLSDRFSAERPKGSFSTLEIQRTEQGDSAMYLCASSQTEASGAKQFFGPGTRLTVL.

The chain combines TRBV19 with TRBJ1-4; a possible D gene is TRBD1 (5 bases). V was trimmed by 3 bases and J by 0 bases, leaving 20 bases between them. The CDR3 covers 19 residues. Germline values: CDR1 LNHDA, CDR2 SQIVND (reference sequence). As DNA, the CDR3 is TGTGCCAGTAGTATTCTCCGTCAATCCGCCAGGGCAACTAATGAAAAACTGTTTTTT. Protein product: CASSILRQSARATNEKLFF.

The rearrangement joins TRBV5-4 to TRBJ2-5, with TRBD2 matching over 7 bases. This CDR3 spans 15 amino acids. Unmatched junction bases numbered 8, after V lost 2 bases and J lost 4 bases. Germline CDR1 and CDR2: SGHNT and YYREEE (reference sequence). CDR3 sequence reads: CASSLLAMGVETQYF. CDR3 nucleotide sequence: TGTGCCAGCAGCTTACTAGCGATGGGGGTAGAGACCCAGTACTTC.

This clone was found once. This chain connects TRBV29-1 to TRBJ2-7; D possibly corresponds to TRBD2 (6 bases). This CDR3 is 11 amino acids long. The germline gives CDR1 SQVTM, CDR2 ANQGSEA. Trimming shortened V by 7 bases and J by 7 bases, and 14 bases separated the two germline ends. The CDR3 protein is CSAGTALEQYF. The CDR3 DNA follows: TGCAGCGCCGGGACTGCCCTGGAGCAGTACTTC.

Concerning this clone: The DNA is omitted, as the CDR3 cannot be located on it reliably, and the CDR3 follows TCRdb's listing. The rearrangement joins TRBV28 to TRBJ1-1. The V gene's germline CDR1 is MDHEN and CDR2 SYDVKM. Counting both end residues, the CDR3 totals 21 amino acids. CDR3 protein: CASSLGGRTNTEAFFVGGAFF.

The chain couples TRBV18 to TRBJ1-1, with TRBD1 identical over 7 bases. Germline V lookup: CDR1 KGHSH, CDR2 LQKENI. V lost 5 bases, J lost 1 base, and 10 bases stayed unmatched. The CDR3 runs to 16 residues. This CDR3 reads CASSSTRDRENTEAFF. The CDR3 bases are TGTGCCAGCTCATCCACCCGTGACAGGGAGAACACTGAAGCTTTCTTT. The full variable domain, in which reference TRBV18 and TRBJ1-1 provide the parts outside the CDR3, is NAGVMQNPRHLVRRRGQEARLRCSPMKGHSHVYWYRQLPEEGLKFMVYLQKENIIDESGMPKERFSAEFPKEGPSILRIQQVVRGDSAAYFCASSSTRDRENTEAFFGQGTRLTVV.

The rearrangement joins TRBV11-2 to TRBJ1-1; D gene unclear. V lost 7 bases to trimming and J lost 4 bases, with 10 bases between them. Germline CDR1 is SGHAT and CDR2 is FQNNGV. The CDR3 has 12 amino acids. The CDR3 region is CASTPMGTEAFF. CDR3 DNA: TGTGCCAGCACCCCTATGGGCACTGAAGCTTTCTTT.